The 16 T cell receptor beta chains below were found in one sample sequenced in a study of T-cell reconstitution after alpha-beta-depleted transplantation in children. TCRbeta library construction was performed incorporating unique molecular identifiers. TCRdb used MiXCR to reprocess the PCR reads, holding one entry per CDR3 protein. The table records around 580,000 distinct CDR3 sequences, under 25% of them present only once. Sequences were derived from PBMCs, mostly from graft donor cells, sampled 360 days after TCRalphabeta/CD19-depleted stem cell transplant. The receptors originated from a boy less than two years old who had a stem cell transplant for acute myeloid leukemia, so the T cells may come from the graft donor.

The chain is built from TRBV10-3 and TRBJ2-7, with D maybe TRBD1 (5 bases). CDR3 size: 12 residues. CDR1 and CDR2 (germline): ENHRY, SYGVKD. Trimming stripped 11 bases from V and 4 bases from J, with 15 bases between. CDR3 nucleotides: TGTGCCGTTGGCTGGGGCGAGTACGAGCAGTACGTC. It yields the protein CAVGWGEYEQYV.

This clonotype was observed at least ten times. This chain connects TRBV12-3 or TRBV12-4 to TRBJ1-2; D not certain. Trimming removed 1 base from V and 6 bases from J, with 15 bases in between. The CDR3 sequence is 15 residues long. CDR3 loop: CASSLGRREVDGYTF. CDR3 bases: TGTGCCAGCAGTTTAGGAAGGAGGGAAGTAGATGGCTACACCTTC.

This chain uses TRBV28 with TRBJ2-2, with unresolved D. The V end lost 6 bases, the J end lost 1 base, and 12 bases lay between the germline ends. This CDR3 comprises 15 residues. Germline CDR1 and CDR2: MDHEN and SYDVKM. The CDR3: CASRYTLGNTGELFF. DNA of the CDR3: TGTGCCAGCAGATATACCTTAGGGAACACCGGGGAGCTGTTTTTT. The full variable domain, rest sourced from reference TRBV28 and TRBJ2-2, is DVKVTQSSRYLVKRTGEKVFLECVQDMDHENMFWYRQDPGLGLRLIYFSYDVKMKEKGDIPEGYSVSREKKERFSLILESASTNQTSMYLCASRYTLGNTGELFFGEGSRLTVL.

The sample holds many counts of this clonotype. The chain joins TRBV20-1 to TRBJ2-2, with a weak D call TRBD1 (5 bases). The CDR3 consists of 12 residues. Germline V gene lookup returns CDR1 DFQATT and CDR2 SNEGSKA (reference sequence). Between the trimmed V and J ends, which lost 6 bases and 3 bases, there was a span of 8 bases. The CDR3 DNA reads TGCAGTGCCCGACAGTACACCGGGGAGCTGTTTTTT. It codes for CSARQYTGELFF.

This chain links TRBV7-2 with TRBJ2-1; either TRBD1 or TRBD2 may supply D (7 bases each). Germline V lookup: CDR1 SGHTA, CDR2 FQGNSA. V was pared by 0 bases and J by 7 bases, with 19 bases between. The CDR3 runs 17 residues. CDR3 amino acids: CASSLASPRQGGNEQFF. The DNA of the CDR3 is TGTGCCAGCAGCTTAGCATCCCCTAGACAGGGAGGGAATGAGCAGTTCTTC.

This clonotype was counted at least ten times. The chain couples TRBV12-3 or TRBV12-4 to TRBJ2-3; D perhaps matches TRBD2 (6 bases). This CDR3 is built from 14 residues. With 3 bases removed from V and 0 bases from J, the gap between germline ends came to 7 bases. CDR3 in amino acids: CASSFAGSTDTQYF. The CDR3 DNA reads TGTGCCAGCAGTTTTGCGGGGAGCACAGATACGCAGTATTTT.

This clonotype has a count of ten or more. This chain connects TRBV20-1 to TRBJ2-1; tentative D call: TRBD2 (5 bases). Germline V lookup: CDR1 DFQATT, CDR2 SNEGSKA (reference sequence). The CDR3 totals 15 residues. Trimming stripped 2 bases from V and 6 bases from J, with 17 bases between. This CDR3 is CSARSGYRQINEQFF. In DNA form, the CDR3 reads TGCAGTGCTAGATCGGGGTATCGGCAGATCAATGAGCAGTTCTTC.

This chain connects TRBV25-1 to TRBJ1-3, with D perhaps matching TRBD1 (5 bases). CDR3 length: 13 amino acids. CDR1 and CDR2 from the germline V gene are MGHDK and SYGVNS. V was trimmed by 8 bases and J by 15 bases, leaving 23 bases between them. CDR3 residues: CASVQENGERAYF. The CDR3, as DNA: TGTGCCAGCGTACAGGAAAACGGGGAGCGCGCATATTTT. Full variable domain (remainder filled in from reference TRBV25-1 and TRBJ1-3): EADIYQTPRYLVIGTGKKITLECSQTMGHDKMYWYQQDPGMELHLIHYSYGVNSTEKGDLSSESTVSRIRTEHFPLTLESARPSHTSQYLCASVQENGERAYFGEGSWLTVV.

This clonotype was seen just once. The chain joins TRBV20-1 to TRBJ1-2, with D possibly TRBD1 on 6 matching bases. The CDR3 has 14 residues. Germline CDR1 and CDR2: DFQATT and SNEGSKA (reference sequence). Deletions cut 1 base from V and 0 bases from J, with 9 bases between. The CDR3 coding sequence is TGCAGTGCTAGAGGGACAGTTCCTAACTATGGCTACACCTTC. It specifies CSARGTVPNYGYTF.

This chain connects TRBV5-1 to TRBJ1-1, with TRBD1 matching over 10 bases. The CDR3 has 16 residues. With 0 bases clipped from V and 2 bases from J, the junction kept 4 bases outside the gene matches. In germline, CDR1 is SGHRS, CDR2 YFSETQ. CDR3 nucleotide sequence: TGCGCCAGCAGCTTGGAGACAGGGGGCCCTAACACTGAAGCTTTCTTT. This translates into CASSLETGGPNTEAFF.

V and J are TRBV5-1 and TRBJ1-1; D perhaps matches TRBD1 (6 bases). The CDR3 length is 13 residues. Deletions cut 5 bases from V and 7 bases from J, with 15 bases between. CDR1 SGHRS and CDR2 YFSETQ come from the germline V gene. Here the CDR3 DNA reads TGCGCCAGCAGGGGGGCGACAGACAATGAAGCTTTCTTT. Translated: CASRGATDNEAFF.

This clonotype turned up a few times. V and J are TRBV20-1 and TRBJ2-7; D might be TRBD2 (7 bases). The ends were cut back, 7 bases at V and 2 bases at J, with 18 bases in the middle. This CDR3 is 14 amino acids long. CDR1 is DFQATT, CDR2 SNEGSKA, per germline (reference sequence). The CDR3, as DNA: TGCAGTGTTACGCCACGGGGGGCACCCTACGAGCAGTACTTC. It translates to CSVTPRGAPYEQYF.

The rearrangement joins TRBV6-5 to TRBJ1-1; D is possibly TRBD1 (6 bases). V was clipped by 6 bases and J by 7 bases, with 12 bases between them. This CDR3 is 12 amino acids long. Per germline, CDR1 MNHEY and CDR2 SVGAGI. The CDR3 sequence: CASRKGEGEAFF. The DNA of the CDR3 is TGTGCCAGCAGGAAGGGGGAGGGTGAAGCTTTCTTT.

This chain links TRBV6-2 or TRBV6-3 with TRBJ2-1; D tentatively reads TRBD1 or TRBD2 (5 bases each). Trimming took off 2 bases at V and 6 bases at J, with 23 bases between the two ends. The germline gives CDR1 MNHEY, CDR2 SVGEGT. The CDR3 totals 18 residues. Written as DNA, the CDR3 is TGTGCCAGCAGTTACCTCGGGATTCCGGGACCGAAGAGCAATGAGCAGTTCTTC. It yields the protein CASSYLGIPGPKSNEQFF.

The rearrangement joins TRBV6-5 to TRBJ1-4; 9 bases match TRBD1. V dropped 2 bases and J dropped 7; count of bases not matched to a gene: 11. This CDR3 is built from 17 residues. Germline values: CDR1 MNHEY, CDR2 SVGAGI. The CDR3 nucleotides read TGTGCCAGCAGTTACCTGGACAGGGGCGAGTATGGTGAAAAACTGTTTTTT. As protein: CASSYLDRGEYGEKLFF.

The J gene is TRBJ2-1, the V gene TRBV7-2; D may match TRBD1 or TRBD2 (5 bases each). V lost 1 base, J lost 9 bases, and 10 bases lay in between. Germline CDR1 is SGHTA and CDR2 is FQGNSA. This CDR3 has 13 amino acids. CDR3 in DNA: TGTGCCAGCAGCTTAGGAGGGGCGGGTGAGCAGTTCTTC. This gives the protein CASSLGGAGEQFF.